One T cell receptor (beta chain) is described in this entry. What it recognizes is unknown. This specimen comes from a study of T cells in localized non-small cell lung cancer. Sequencing used immunoSEQ multiplex PCR; TCRdb keeps in-frame clones, though not all of them. The table shows about 70,000 clones, with 86% occurring only once. Study findings and constraints: Uninvolved adjacent lung had more T cell clonality than any other tissue, topping tumor. Of the top 100 tumor clones, median approximately 60 were in adjacent lung, approximately 28 among its top 100.

V trimming: 2 bases; J trimming: 2 bases; junction bases outside the gene matches: 0. The CDR3 sequence is 14 residues long. The V gene's germline CDR1 is MNHEY and CDR2 SVGAGI. This sequence originates from a male donor at least 60 years old with stage III squamous cell lung carcinoma. Sequenced here: peripheral blood, sampled before any cancer treatment. V gene TRBV6-5 combines with J gene TRBJ1-2; 9 nucleotides agree with TRBD1. The CDR3 protein is CASSYDRGNYGYTF. CDR3 coding DNA: TGTGCCAGCAGTTACGACAGGGGGAACTATGGCTACACCTTC.